This is a list of T cell receptor beta chains from one sample in a study of control samples from healthy donors and cancer patients. Clones were sequenced by immunoSEQ multiplex PCR, and TCRdb holds only the in-frame ones, with some missing. The table shows 190,000 or so clones, with about 93% occurring only once. Material: blood. The source is a man in his late teens or twenties in good health. Each CDR3 is given with its conserved first and last residue. The D gene is left open where the match is weak.

V	J	D	CDR3	DNA
TRBV19	TRBJ2-7	-	CASSKDSGASYEQYF	TGTGCCAGTAGTAAAGACAGCGGAGCTTCCTACGAGCAGTACTTC
TRBV30	TRBJ1-5	-	CAWSVQIGVNQPQHF	TGTGCCTGGAGTGTACAAATCGGGGTTAATCAGCCCCAGCATTTT
TRBV30	TRBJ1-6	TRBD1	CAWSADRTGSSYNSPLHF	TGTGCCTGGAGTGCCGACCGGACAGGGAGCTCCTATAATTCACCCCTCCACTTT
TRBV12-3/TRBV12-4	TRBJ1-1	-	CASSPWNTEAFF	TGTGCCAGCAGCCCATGGAACACTGAAGCTTTCTTT
TRBV12-3/TRBV12-4	TRBJ1-6	TRBD1	CASRQNRGSPLHF	TGTGCCAGCAGGCAAAACAGGGGATCACCCCTCCACTTT
TRBV9	TRBJ1-6	-	CASSVEVSSNSPLHF	TGTGCCAGCAGCGTAGAGGTCAGCTCTAATTCACCCCTCCACTTT
TRBV2	TRBJ1-2	-	CASSEAARNYGYTF	TGTGCCAGCAGTGAAGCAGCCAGGAACTATGGCTACACCTTC
TRBV19	TRBJ2-5	TRBD1	CASSIRTGQETQYF	TGTGCCAGTAGTATTCGGACAGGGCAAGAGACCCAGTACTTC
TRBV11-2	TRBJ2-3	TRBD2	CASSARTSGGPYTQYF	TGTGCCAGCAGCGCTAGGACTAGCGGGGGCCCTTATACGCAGTATTTT
TRBV12-3/TRBV12-4	TRBJ2-1	-	CASSGLSEQFF	TGTGCCAGCTCGGGTCTGAGTGAGCAGTTCTTC
TRBV18	TRBJ2-2	TRBD1	CASSPKTGTGTTGELFF	TGTGCCAGCTCACCGAAGACCGGGACAGGAACCACCGGGGAGCTGTTTTTT
TRBV6-5	TRBJ1-5	-	CASSRMRGNQPQHF	TGTGCCAGCAGTCGAATGAGGGGCAATCAGCCCCAGCATTTT
TRBV3-1/TRBV3-2	TRBJ2-5	-	CASSQEKETQYF	TGTGCCAGCAGCCAAGAAAAAGAGACCCAGTACTTC
TRBV2	TRBJ2-7	-	CASVQEFHEQYF	TGTGCCAGCGTACAGGAATTCCACGAGCAGTACTTC
TRBV5-4	TRBJ1-2	-	CASSLETGPKGYTF	TGTGCCAGCAGCTTGGAGACAGGCCCAAAGGGCTACACCTTC
TRBV6-2/TRBV6-3	TRBJ1-2	-	CASSWGETNYGYTF	TGTGCCAGCAGTTGGGGTGAAACAAACTATGGCTACACCTTC
TRBV4-1	TRBJ1-6	-	CASSQNSQDRSYNSPLHF	TGCGCCAGCAGCCAAAACTCCCAGGACCGATCCTATAATTCACCCCTCCACTTT
TRBV9	TRBJ1-6	TRBD1	CASSSSGQGDSPLHF	TGTGCCAGCAGCTCAAGCGGACAGGGGGACTCACCCCTCCACTTT
TRBV5-1	TRBJ2-5	TRBD2	CASSLGASGGALEETQYF	TGCGCCAGCAGCTTGGGAGCGAGCGGGGGGGCCTTGGAGGAGACCCAGTACTTC
TRBV2	TRBJ1-2	-	CASKISGGFPGYTF	TGTGCCAGCAAAATTTCGGGGGGCTTCCCTGGCTACACCTTC
TRBV21-1	TRBJ1-3	-	CASSKGESRDREPGNTIYF	TGTGCCAGCAGCAAAGGGGAGTCCCGGGACAGGGAACCTGGAAACACCATATATTTT
TRBV5-6	TRBJ1-2	-	CASSLVQDSVYGYTF	TGTGCCAGCAGCTTGGTACAGGACAGTGTTTATGGCTACACCTTC
TRBV30	TRBJ1-6	-	CAQQQVANSPLHF	TGTGCCCAGCAACAAGTCGCTAATTCACCCCTCCACTTT
TRBV19	TRBJ2-1	-	CASSQGRGGSYNEQFF	TGTGCCAGTAGTCAGGGGCGCGGGGGTTCCTACAATGAGCAGTTCTTC
TRBV9	TRBJ1-6	-	CASSEQGPANSPLHF	TGTGCCAGCAGCGAGCAGGGACCCGCGAATTCACCCCTCCACTTT
TRBV7-2	TRBJ2-1	-	CASSLLGWSYNEQFF	TGTGCCAGCAGCTTACTAGGGTGGTCCTACAATGAGCAGTTCTTC
TRBV29-1	TRBJ1-2	TRBD1	CSVEFPGQIGGYTF	TGCAGCGTTGAATTCCCGGGACAGATAGGGGGCTACACCTTC
TRBV19	TRBJ2-3	TRBD1	CASSWGQQTDTQYF	TGTGCCAGTAGTTGGGGACAGCAGACAGATACGCAGTATTTT
TRBV4-1	TRBJ2-5	-	CASSQDFGRRETQYF	TGCGCCAGCAGCCAAGATTTTGGGAGGAGAGAGACCCAGTACTTC
TRBV24-1	TRBJ2-5	-	CATSETQETQYF	TGTGCCACCAGTGAAACCCAAGAGACCCAGTACTTC
TRBV19	TRBJ2-7	TRBD1	CASSRGQGTSYEQYF	TGTGCCAGTAGTAGAGGACAGGGGACTTCCTACGAGCAGTACTTC
TRBV6-4	TRBJ1-6	TRBD1	CASSSTGINSPLHF	TGTGCCAGCAGCTCGACAGGGATCAATTCACCCCTCCACTTT